This TCR beta chain originates from a study of technical replicates of blood from a handful of donors. The assay was immunoSEQ multiplex PCR, and TCRdb's table has in-frame clones only and misses some. This sample has tens of thousands of clones; approximately 94% occur once, and the top ten carry less than 0.3%. The germline V gene encodes CDR1 MNHEY and CDR2 SMNVEV (reference sequence). V was pared by 10 bases and J by 3 bases, with 14 bases of the junction left unmatched. This CDR3 is 16 amino acids long. Sequenced material: T cells isolated from PBMCs. The receptor's source is a human donor in good health. V is TRBV27 and J is TRBJ2-3, with 9 bases matching TRBD1. In DNA, the CDR3 is TGTGCCACTAACCCCCGACAGGGGGGGAAAACAGATACGCAGTATTTT. Translation: CATNPRQGGKTDTQYF.